A selection of T cell receptor beta chains follows, all from one sample in a study of shared clonotypes between healthy human individuals. Libraries were prepared by immunoSEQ multiplex PCR; TCRdb keeps only in-frame clonotypes and omits some of them. The sample lists roughly 1,500,000 clones; 98% to 99% were seen once. The sequenced sample was naive CD4+ T cells sorted from blood. These receptor sequences come from a man aged 25-45 years in good health. Both conserved end residues are part of each CDR3. A D gene is named only where the DNA matches it firmly. Expanded clones are given a class, and other clones once, few, many or no size at all.

v_gene	d_gene	abundance	j_gene	CDR3nt	CDR3aa
TRBV11-2	.	.	TRBJ1-5	TGTGCCAGCAGCTTAGATCGGCAAAGGGGGATAGGGCCCCAGCATTTT	CASSLDRQRGIGPQHF
TRBV29-1	.	.	TRBJ2-7	TGCAGCGCTGGTGGGGGACACTACGAGCAGTACTTC	CSAGGGHYEQYF
TRBV7-2	TRBD2	.	TRBJ2-1	TGTGCCAGCAGCTTAGCAAGCGGGAGCGGCTACAATGAGCAGTTCTTC	CASSLASGSGYNEQFF
TRBV19	.	.	TRBJ1-5	TGTGCCAGTAGTTTCAGGGGCTATAGCAATCAGCCCCAGCATTTT	CASSFRGYSNQPQHF
TRBV7-9	.	.	TRBJ1-3	TGTGCCAGCAGCACGGACAGAGGAGGAAACACCATATATTTT	CASSTDRGGNTIYF
TRBV4-1	TRBD1	.	TRBJ2-7	TGCGCCAGCAGCCAAGGGGCAGGGGGCGCTTTGAACGAGCAGTACTTC	CASSQGAGGALNEQYF
TRBV2	.	.	TRBJ2-4	TGTGCCAGCAGTGAAGCAGGGGCAGGGGACATTCAGTACTTC	CASSEAGAGDIQYF
TRBV28	.	.	TRBJ1-5	TGTGCCAGCAGCCCAGGTAACAATCAGCCCCAGCATTTT	CASSPGNNQPQHF
TRBV7-9	TRBD1	.	TRBJ2-5	TGTGCCAGCAGCTCACCGGGACAGGGTTCAGAGACCCAGTACTTC	CASSSPGQGSETQYF
TRBV27	TRBD2	.	TRBJ2-1	TGTGCCAGCAGTCAGGGACTAGCATTCTACAATGAGCAGTTCTTC	CASSQGLAFYNEQFF
TRBV6-6	.	.	TRBJ1-1	TGTGCCAGCAGTACCGTGGGGGGGCCGAACACTGAAGCTTTCTTT	CASSTVGGPNTEAFF
TRBV18	.	.	TRBJ1-2	TGTGCCAGCTCACCAGTACAGGGAAACTATGGCTACACCTTC	CASSPVQGNYGYTF
TRBV4-2	.	.	TRBJ2-4	TGTGCCAGCAGCCAAGACCAGGGGGGAGCGGCCAAAAACATTCAGTACTTC	CASSQDQGGAAKNIQYF
TRBV19	.	.	TRBJ2-2	TGTGCCAGTAGTATAGGAACCCAGAACACCGGGGAGCTGTTTTTT	CASSIGTQNTGELFF
TRBV18	.	.	TRBJ2-5	TGTGCCAGCTCACGCCGGGACTTTCAAGAGACCCAGTACTTC	CASSRRDFQETQYF
TRBV11-2	.	.	TRBJ1-2	TGTGCCAGCAGTTTAGTTGGGGCCCTCTCTAACTATGGCTACACCTTC	CASSLVGALSNYGYTF
TRBV5-1	.	.	TRBJ2-7	TGCGCCAGCAGCTTATTGGGCTACGAGCAGTACTTC	CASSLLGYEQYF
TRBV28	.	.	TRBJ1-3	TGTGCCAGCAGCCTACAGGGCCCTGGAAACACCATATATTTT	CASSLQGPGNTIYF
TRBV9	.	.	TRBJ2-2	TGTGCCAGCAGCGATCTCTTGGGGGACACCGGGGAGCTGTTTTTT	CASSDLLGDTGELFF
TRBV19	.	.	TRBJ2-7	TGTGCCAGTGGAAGGGGGACCTACGAGCAGTACTTC	CASGRGTYEQYF
TRBV21-1	.	.	TRBJ1-1	TGTGCCAGCAGCAATACTCGTGGACAGACAGACACTGAAGCTTTCTTT	CASSNTRGQTDTEAFF
TRBV4-1	TRBD1	.	TRBJ2-7	TGCGCCAGCAGCCTCATCCCCGGGACAGATTCCAAGTACTTC	CASSLIPGTDSKYF
TRBV6-1	TRBD2	.	TRBJ2-1	TGTGCCAGCAGTGAAATTCCGAGCGGGAGGGCCTTCAATGAGCAGTTCTTC	CASSEIPSGRAFNEQFF
TRBV5-1	.	.	TRBJ1-4	TGCGCCAGCAGCTTGGCTATTAAGGAAAAACTGTTTTTT	CASSLAIKEKLFF
TRBV5-6	TRBD2	.	TRBJ2-1	TGTGCCAGCAGCTTTAGACTAGCGGGAGATTTGTACAATGAGCAGTTCTTC	CASSFRLAGDLYNEQFF
TRBV4-1	TRBD2	.	TRBJ2-7	TGCGCCAGCAGCCAAGTGCCAGCGGGATTAACCTACGAGCAGTACTTC	CASSQVPAGLTYEQYF
TRBV7-2	.	.	TRBJ1-2	TGTGCCAGCAGCTTAGCCGGTACGGGGACCTATGGCTACACCTTC	CASSLAGTGTYGYTF
TRBV5-1	TRBD1	.	TRBJ1-2	TGCGCCAGCAGCAGCTCCGGACAGGGGTATTTTTACACCTTC	CASSSSGQGYFYTF
TRBV2	.	.	TRBJ1-1	TGTGCCAGCAGTGAGTACAGTGAAGCTTTCTTT	CASSEYSEAFF
TRBV18	.	.	TRBJ2-5	TGTGCCAGCTCACCACGGGAACCCTGGTACAAACACACGGACTTC	CASSPREPWYKHTDF
TRBV13	TRBD2	.	TRBJ2-1	TGTGCCAGCAGCTTAAAGACTAGCGGACCCTACAATGAGCAGTTCTTC	CASSLKTSGPYNEQFF
TRBV5-1	.	.	TRBJ2-1	TGCGCCAGCAGCTCTGGCAAGATACAGGGCTATGAGCAGTTCTTC	CASSSGKIQGYEQFF
TRBV7-2	TRBD2	.	TRBJ2-7	TGTGCCAGCAGCGTCCTAGCGGGGTCTAACGAGCAGTACTTC	CASSVLAGSNEQYF
TRBV19	.	once	TRBJ2-1	TGTGCCAGTAGTAACCAGGGGGGGTTGAATGAGCAGTTCTTC	CASSNQGGLNEQFF
TRBV6-6	.	.	TRBJ2-7	TGTGCCAGCAGTTACAGGGGGTCCGGTAGACCCTACGAGCAGTACTTC	CASSYRGSGRPYEQYF
TRBV5-5	TRBD1	.	TRBJ2-7	TGTGCCAGCAGCTTGACAGGGGGATTACTTCTCGAGCAGTACTTC	CASSLTGGLLLEQYF
TRBV19	.	.	TRBJ2-3	TGTGCCCAAAAAAGCTTTCCAGATACGCAGTATTTT	CAQKSFPDTQYF
TRBV14	TRBD2	.	TRBJ2-1	TGTGCCAGCAGCCTTACTAGCGGAATCAATGAGCAGTTCTTC	CASSLTSGINEQFF
TRBV6-5	.	.	TRBJ2-7	TGTGCCAGCAGTTACCGTCGGATGGGAAGCTCCTACGAGCAGTACTTC	CASSYRRMGSSYEQYF
TRBV20-1	.	.	TRBJ1-4	TGCAGTGCGCGTCTTGGTGAAAAACTGTTTTTT	CSARLGEKLFF
TRBV5-6	TRBD2	.	TRBJ2-5	TGTGCCAGCAGCTTGGTGCTAGCGGGAGGGTACCAAGAGACCCAGTACTTC	CASSLVLAGGYQETQYF
TRBV18	TRBD1	.	TRBJ1-1	TGTGCCAGCTCACCTCGTCAGGGGGACACTGAAGCTTTCTTT	CASSPRQGDTEAFF
TRBV5-1	.	.	TRBJ2-7	TGCGCCAGCAGCTTGTCCGGGACTTCGACGTACGAGCAGTACTTC	CASSLSGTSTYEQYF
TRBV9	.	.	TRBJ1-1	TGTGCCAGCAGCCCGGGGCCGGTTGTGAACACTGAAGCTTTCTTT	CASSPGPVVNTEAFF